Below are 15 T cell receptor beta chains sequenced from a single sample in a study of T cells after yellow fever vaccination (dated by TCRdb to between 2018 and 2021). Library method: 5' RACE. The data were produced on an Illumina HiSeq 2500. In TCRdb, the public reads were trimmed at Q25 with fastp and aligned with MiXCR, with productive beta chains retained. Records with the same CDR3 protein are collapsed into one entry carrying the most frequent genes and DNA. The sample includes around 300,000 distinct CDR3 sequences, with 13% observed a single time. Clones ranked in the top ten supply less than 0.55% of the sample. Explained via the paper, the treatment or condition label denotes: live attenuated yellow fever vaccine strain. The sample consisted of CD4+ T cells sorted from PBMCs, taken 45 days after the yellow fever booster vaccination. Receptor source: a man between 25 and 39 years old who received the YFV17D yellow fever vaccine.

This clonotype was seen only a few times. V is TRBV5-1 and J is TRBJ2-3; perhaps TRBD1 as D (7 bases). This CDR3 spans 14 amino acids. With 5 bases removed from V and 4 bases from J, the gap between germline ends came to 14 bases. Germline CDR1 and CDR2: SGHRS and YFSETQ. The CDR3 sequence is CASSPGGRADTQYF. DNA of the CDR3: TGCGCCAGCAGTCCAGGGGGGAGAGCAGATACGCAGTATTTT. The variable domain in full, completed from reference TRBV5-1 and TRBJ2-3, reads KAGVTQTPRYLIKTRGQQVTLSCSPISGHRSVSWYQQTPGQGLQFLFEYFSETQRNKGNFPGRFSGRQFSNSRSEMNVSTLELGDSALYLCASSPGGRADTQYFGPGTRLTVL.

The rearrangement uses TRBV7-3 and TRBJ2-1; no clear D. V lost 2 bases and J 4 bases, leaving 6 bases between the germline ends. The germline CDR1 and CDR2 sequences are SGHTA and FQGTGA. The CDR3 has 13 residues. CDR3 region: CASSLYRYNEQFF. In DNA, the CDR3 is TGTGCCAGCAGCTTATATAGGTACAATGAGCAGTTCTTC.

There are a few counts of this clonotype. This sequence joins TRBV9 and TRBJ2-3, with TRBD2 matching over 7 bases. This CDR3 has 16 residues. Germline V gene sequence: CDR1 SGDLS, CDR2 YYNGEE. The trim removed 0 bases at V and 4 bases at J, leaving 8 bases unmatched. This CDR3 is CASSVAPIGRSDTQYF. Here the CDR3 DNA reads TGTGCCAGCAGCGTAGCCCCAATCGGGAGGTCAGATACGCAGTATTTT. Supplemented by reference TRBV9 and TRBJ2-3, the full variable domain reads DSGVTQTPKHLITATGQRVTLRCSPRSGDLSVYWYQQSLDQGLQFLIQYYNGEERAKGNILERFSAQQFPDLHSELNLSSLELGDSALYFCASSVAPIGRSDTQYFGPGTRLTVL.

This clonotype has a count of ten or more. This rearrangement joins TRBV7-8 to TRBJ2-2; a possible D gene is TRBD2 (5 bases). The CDR3 is made up of 16 amino acids. V was pared by 1 base and J by 3 bases, with 12 bases between. Germline values: CDR1 SGHVS, CDR2 FQNEAQ. CDR3 coding DNA: TGTGCCAGCAGCTTAGTCTCCGGACTGCACACCGGGGAGCTGTTTTTT. This codes for CASSLVSGLHTGELFF.

This clonotype was seen more than once but under ten times. V usage is TRBV7-2 and J usage is TRBJ1-2; TRBD1 is a possible D gene (5 bases). The germline V and J ends were trimmed by 5 bases and 4 bases, with 17 bases remaining between them. In germline, CDR1 is SGHTA, CDR2 FQGNSA. This CDR3 contains 15 residues. The CDR3 nucleotides are TGTGCCAGCAGCCCTACGAGGGGCCGAGGCTATGGCTACACCTTC. This encodes CASSPTRGRGYGYTF.

In this sample, this clonotype turned up a few times. The V call is TRBV6-2 or TRBV6-3, the J call TRBJ1-5; 7 nucleotides match TRBD1. V lost 5 bases to trimming and J lost 7 bases; unmatched junction nucleotides: 8. The CDR3 is made up of 14 amino acids. CDR1 is MNHEY and CDR2 is SVGEGT in the germline V gene. The chain's CDR3 is CASSVKDRRQPQHF. Written as DNA, the CDR3 is TGTGCCAGCAGTGTCAAGGACAGGCGACAGCCCCAGCATTTT.

The J gene is TRBJ2-7, the V gene TRBV7-9; a weak D match, TRBD1 (6 bases). The CDR3 totals 13 residues. CDR1 and CDR2 from the germline V gene are SEHNR and FQNEAQ (reference sequence). V was pared by 5 bases and J by 3 bases, with 11 bases between. CDR3 loop: CASSPGQYYEQYF. In nucleotides, the CDR3 is TGTGCCAGCAGCCCCGGACAGTACTACGAGCAGTACTTC. Variable domain in full (rest from reference TRBV7-9 and TRBJ2-7): DTGVSQNPRHKITKRGQNVTFRCDPISEHNRLYWYRQTLGQGPEFLTYFQNEAQLEKSRLLSDRFSAERPKGSFSTLEIQRTEQGDSAMYLCASSPGQYYEQYFGPGTRLTVT.

This clonotype appeared a few times. This sequence joins TRBV15 and TRBJ2-1; 11 nucleotides match TRBD2. Trimming cost V 6 bases and J 7 bases; bases outside gene matches: 2. The CDR3 extends over 13 amino acids. Germline CDR1 reads LNHNV; CDR2 reads YYDKDF (reference sequence). The CDR3 DNA sequence: TGTGCCACCAGAATAGCGGGAGGGAATGAGCAGTTCTTC. Translated: CATRIAGGNEQFF.

This clonotype was recorded a few times. The junction differs from germline at one of its ends, possibly a read error. V and J are TRBV12-3 or TRBV12-4 and TRBJ2-4; 15 nucleotides align to TRBD2. The CDR3 is 13 residues long. In DNA, the CDR3 is TGTGCCACTCTAAAAGGGACTAGCGGGAGGTGGCACTTC. Protein sequence: CATLKGTSGRWHF.

The chain recombines TRBV5-1 with TRBJ2-7, with TRBD2 matching 7 bases. This CDR3 region has 13 residues. With 7 bases clipped from V and 5 bases from J, the junction kept 9 bases outside the gene matches. From germline, CDR1 is SGHRS and CDR2 YFSETQ. CDR3 in amino acids: CASGAGVGDEQYF. In nucleotides, the CDR3 is TGCGCCAGCGGGGCGGGGGTCGGCGACGAGCAGTACTTC.

This clonotype has just a few counts. The rearrangement uses TRBV7-9 and TRBJ2-1; 11 bases are shared with TRBD2. V gave up 1 base and J gave up 7 bases; unmatched junction bases: 3. The length of the CDR3 is 15 residues. Germline V CDR1 and CDR2: SEHNR, FQNEAQ (reference sequence). CDR3 region: CASSLVSGRENEQFF. The CDR3 DNA reads as TGTGCCAGCAGCTTAGTTAGCGGGAGGGAAAATGAGCAGTTCTTC.

The J gene is TRBJ1-5, the V gene TRBV4-3, with 8 nucleotides matching TRBD1. Germline CDR1 and CDR2: LGHNA and YSLEER. Germline trimming cut 7 bases from V and 2 bases from J; bases unmatched to any gene: 7. The CDR3 runs to 15 residues. The CDR3 reads CASTKDRAGNQPQHF. The CDR3 DNA is TGCGCCAGCACGAAGGACAGGGCAGGCAATCAGCCCCAGCATTTT.

This clonotype was picked up many times. The chain has TRBV12-3 or TRBV12-4 and TRBJ1-2; no definite D call. The CDR3 spans 12 residues. The V gene lost 5 bases and the J gene lost 3 bases, with 7 bases spanning the gap. CDR3 protein: CASSPGYYGYTF. For the CDR3, the DNA is TGTGCCAGCAGTCCGGGATACTATGGCTACACCTTC.

This clonotype was found a few times. The V and J genes are TRBV7-2 and TRBJ2-7; D is unclear. CDR1 is SGHTA and CDR2 is FQGNSA in the germline V gene. CDR3 length: 12 residues. V lost 0 bases, J lost 12 bases, and 12 bases lay in between. In nucleotides, the CDR3 is TGTGCCAGCAGCTTAGCGCGAGGCTCCCGGTACTTC. It encodes CASSLARGSRYF. The full variable domain, completed using reference TRBV7-2 and TRBJ2-7, is GAGVSQSPSNKVTEKGKDVELRCDPISGHTALYWYRQSLGQGLEFLIYFQGNSAPDKSGLPSDRFSAERTGGSVSTLTIQRTQQEDSAVYLCASSLARGSRYFGPGTRLTVT.

This clonotype was seen a few times. This rearrangement joins TRBV20-1 to TRBJ1-6; D unresolved. CDR1 and CDR2 from the germline V gene are DFQATT and SNEGSKA (reference sequence). The CDR3 sequence is 15 residues long. Trimming stripped 1 base from V and 7 bases from J, with 14 bases between. CDR3 residues: CSARAAFAANSPLHF. DNA for the CDR3: TGCAGTGCTAGAGCCGCCTTCGCAGCAAATTCACCCCTCCACTTT.